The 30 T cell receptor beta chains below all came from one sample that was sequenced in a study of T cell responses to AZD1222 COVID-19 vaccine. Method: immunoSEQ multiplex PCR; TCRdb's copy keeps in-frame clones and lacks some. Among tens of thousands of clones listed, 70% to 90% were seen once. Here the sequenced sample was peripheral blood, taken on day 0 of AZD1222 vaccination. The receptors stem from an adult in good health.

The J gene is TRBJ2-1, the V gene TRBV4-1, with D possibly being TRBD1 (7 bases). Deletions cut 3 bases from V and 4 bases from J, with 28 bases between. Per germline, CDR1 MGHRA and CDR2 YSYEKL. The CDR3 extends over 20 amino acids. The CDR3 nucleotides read TGCGCCAGCAGCCACCCCGACAGGGACTCGCGGGACGGGGAATACAATGAGCAGTTCTTC. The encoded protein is CASSHPDRDSRDGEYNEQFF.

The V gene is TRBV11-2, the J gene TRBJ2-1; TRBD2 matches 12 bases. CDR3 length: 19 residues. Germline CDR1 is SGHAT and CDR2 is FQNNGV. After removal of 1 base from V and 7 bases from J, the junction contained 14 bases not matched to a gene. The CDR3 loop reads CASSLGLAGERGTRNEQFF. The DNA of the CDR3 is TGTGCCAGCAGCTTAGGACTAGCGGGAGAAAGGGGGACAAGGAATGAGCAGTTCTTC.

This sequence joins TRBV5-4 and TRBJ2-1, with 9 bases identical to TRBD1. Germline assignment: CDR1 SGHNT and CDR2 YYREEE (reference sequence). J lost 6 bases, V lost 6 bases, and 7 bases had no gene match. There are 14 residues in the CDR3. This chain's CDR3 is CASTDRGARNEQFF. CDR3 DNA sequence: TGTGCCAGCACAGACAGGGGGGCTCGCAATGAGCAGTTCTTC.

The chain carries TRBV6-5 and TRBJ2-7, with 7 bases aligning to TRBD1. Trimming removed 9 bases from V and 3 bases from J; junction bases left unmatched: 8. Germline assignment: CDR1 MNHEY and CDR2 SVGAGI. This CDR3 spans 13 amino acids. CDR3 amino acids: CASRPGQHYEQYF. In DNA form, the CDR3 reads TGTGCCAGTCGACCGGGACAGCACTACGAGCAGTACTTC.

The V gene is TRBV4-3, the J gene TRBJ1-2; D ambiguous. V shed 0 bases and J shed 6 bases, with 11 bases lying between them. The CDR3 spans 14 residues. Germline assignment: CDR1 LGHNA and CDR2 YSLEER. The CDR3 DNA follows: TGCGCCAGCAGCCAAGATTATCCGACGAATGGCTACACCTTC. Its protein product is CASSQDYPTNGYTF.

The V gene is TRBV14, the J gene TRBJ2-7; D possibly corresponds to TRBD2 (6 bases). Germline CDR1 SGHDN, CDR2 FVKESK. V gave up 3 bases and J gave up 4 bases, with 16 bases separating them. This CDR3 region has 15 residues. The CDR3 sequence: CASSHLARAGYEQYF. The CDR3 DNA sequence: TGTGCCAGCAGCCATCTAGCGAGGGCCGGGTACGAGCAGTACTTC.

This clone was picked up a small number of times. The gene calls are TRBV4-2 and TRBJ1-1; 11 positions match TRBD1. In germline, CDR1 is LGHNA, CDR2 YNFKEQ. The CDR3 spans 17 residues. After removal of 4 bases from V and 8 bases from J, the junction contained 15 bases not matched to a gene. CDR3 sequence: CASSLHDIGTGGLEAFF. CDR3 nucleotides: TGTGCCAGCAGCCTTCATGATATTGGGACAGGGGGTTTGGAAGCTTTCTTT.

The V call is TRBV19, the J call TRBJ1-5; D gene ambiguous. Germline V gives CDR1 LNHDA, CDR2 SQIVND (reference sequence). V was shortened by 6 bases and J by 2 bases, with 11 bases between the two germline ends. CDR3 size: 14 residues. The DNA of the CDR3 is TGTGCCAGTAGCCTACCCGGGGGCAATCAGCCCCAGCATTTT. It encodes CASSLPGGNQPQHF.

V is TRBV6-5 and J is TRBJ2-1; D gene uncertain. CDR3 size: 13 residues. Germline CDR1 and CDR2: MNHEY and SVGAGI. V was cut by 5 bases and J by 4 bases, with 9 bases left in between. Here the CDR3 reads CASSLTAYNEQFF. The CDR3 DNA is TGTGCCAGCAGTCTAACAGCTTACAATGAGCAGTTCTTC.

CDR3 in amino acids: CASSRGLAGSNEQFF. The CDR3 DNA follows: TGTGCCAGTAGTAGGGGACTAGCGGGGTCAAATGAGCAGTTCTTC. The rearrangement uses TRBV19 and TRBJ2-1, with 13 bases aligning to TRBD2. J lost 7 bases, V lost 4 bases, and 4 bases had no gene match. Looked up from germline, CDR1 is LNHDA and CDR2 is SQIVND (reference sequence). This CDR3 comprises 15 residues.

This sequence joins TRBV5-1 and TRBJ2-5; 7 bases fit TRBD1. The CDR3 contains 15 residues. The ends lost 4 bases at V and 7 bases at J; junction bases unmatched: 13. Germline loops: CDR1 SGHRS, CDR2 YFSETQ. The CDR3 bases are TGCGCCAGCAGCCTATACGGCGAGGGGGCTGGGACCCAGTACTTC. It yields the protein CASSLYGEGAGTQYF. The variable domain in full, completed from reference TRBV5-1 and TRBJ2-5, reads KAGVTQTPRYLIKTRGQQVTLSCSPISGHRSVSWYQQTPGQGLQFLFEYFSETQRNKGNFPGRFSGRQFSNSRSEMNVSTLELGDSALYLCASSLYGEGAGTQYFGPGTRLLVL.

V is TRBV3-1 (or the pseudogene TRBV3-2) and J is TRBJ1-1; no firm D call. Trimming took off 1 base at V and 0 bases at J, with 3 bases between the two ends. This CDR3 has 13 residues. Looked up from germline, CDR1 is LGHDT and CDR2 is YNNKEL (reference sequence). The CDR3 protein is CASSQGMNTEAFF. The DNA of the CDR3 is TGTGCCAGCAGCCAAGGGATGAACACTGAAGCTTTCTTT.

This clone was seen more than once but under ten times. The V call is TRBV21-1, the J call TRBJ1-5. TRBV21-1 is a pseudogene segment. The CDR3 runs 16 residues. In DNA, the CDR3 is TGTGCCAGCAGCGCACCGGGGCCCCCCGTGGGTCAGCCCCAGCATTTT. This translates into CASSAPGPPVGQPQHF.

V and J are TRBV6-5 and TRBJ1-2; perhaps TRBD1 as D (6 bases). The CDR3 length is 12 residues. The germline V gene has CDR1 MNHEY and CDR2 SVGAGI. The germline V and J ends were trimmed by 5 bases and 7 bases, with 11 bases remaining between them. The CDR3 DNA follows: TGTGCCAGCAGTCTACGGACAGCTGGCTACACCTTC. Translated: CASSLRTAGYTF.

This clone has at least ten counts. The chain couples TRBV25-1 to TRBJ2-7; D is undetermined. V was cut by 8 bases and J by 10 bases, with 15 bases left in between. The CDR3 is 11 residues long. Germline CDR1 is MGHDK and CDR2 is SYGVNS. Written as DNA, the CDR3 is TGTGCCAGCGGAATTGGTGGTGAACAGTACTTC. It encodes CASGIGGEQYF.

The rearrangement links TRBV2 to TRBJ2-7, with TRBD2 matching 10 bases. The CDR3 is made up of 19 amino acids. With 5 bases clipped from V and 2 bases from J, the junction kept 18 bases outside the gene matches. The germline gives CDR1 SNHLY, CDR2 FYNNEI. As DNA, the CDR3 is TGTGCCAGCAGTCCCCTCCAATCTTACATAGCGGGAGGAGCCTACGAGCAGTACTTC. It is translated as CASSPLQSYIAGGAYEQYF.

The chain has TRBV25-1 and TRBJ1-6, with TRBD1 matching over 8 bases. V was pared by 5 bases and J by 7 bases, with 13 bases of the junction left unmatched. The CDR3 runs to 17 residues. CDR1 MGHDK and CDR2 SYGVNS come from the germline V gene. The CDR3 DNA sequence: TGTGCCAGCAGTCTCCTCCGGACAGGGACCGGGAATTCACCCCTCCACTTT. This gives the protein CASSLLRTGTGNSPLHF.

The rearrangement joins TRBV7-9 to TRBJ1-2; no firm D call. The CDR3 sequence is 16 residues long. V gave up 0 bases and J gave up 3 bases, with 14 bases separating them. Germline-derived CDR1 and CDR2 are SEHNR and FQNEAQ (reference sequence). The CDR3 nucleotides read TGTGCCAGCAGCTTAGCGCTATCCGAAGGGCACTATGGCTACACCTTC. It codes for CASSLALSEGHYGYTF. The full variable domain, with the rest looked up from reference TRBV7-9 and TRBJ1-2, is DTGVSQNPRHKITKRGQNVTFRCDPISEHNRLYWYRQTLGQGPEFLTYFQNEAQLEKSRLLSDRFSAERPKGSFSTLEIQRTEQGDSAMYLCASSLALSEGHYGYTFGSGTRLTVV.

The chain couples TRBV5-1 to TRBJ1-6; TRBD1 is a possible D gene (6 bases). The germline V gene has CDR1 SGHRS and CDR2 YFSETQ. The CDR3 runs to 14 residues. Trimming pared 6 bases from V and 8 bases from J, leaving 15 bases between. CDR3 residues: CASTTGLLDSPLHF. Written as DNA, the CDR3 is TGCGCCAGCACAACAGGGTTGTTAGATTCACCCCTCCACTTT.

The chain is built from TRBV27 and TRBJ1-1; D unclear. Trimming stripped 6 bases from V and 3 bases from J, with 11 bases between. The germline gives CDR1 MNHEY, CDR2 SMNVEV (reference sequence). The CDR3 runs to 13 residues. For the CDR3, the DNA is TGTGCCAGCAGCCTCGACGGATACACTGAAGCTTTCTTT. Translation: CASSLDGYTEAFF.

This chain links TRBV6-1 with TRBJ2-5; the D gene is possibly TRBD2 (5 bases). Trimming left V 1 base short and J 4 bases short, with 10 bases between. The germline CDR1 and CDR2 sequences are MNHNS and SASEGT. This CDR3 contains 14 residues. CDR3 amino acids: CASSEGSSVETQYF. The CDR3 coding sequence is TGTGCCAGCAGTGAAGGTAGTAGCGTAGAGACCCAGTACTTC.

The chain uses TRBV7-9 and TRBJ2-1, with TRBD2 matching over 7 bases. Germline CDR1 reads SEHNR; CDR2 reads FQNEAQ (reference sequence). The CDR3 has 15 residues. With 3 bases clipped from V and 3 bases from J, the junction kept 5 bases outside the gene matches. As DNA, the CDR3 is TGTGCCAGCAGCTTGATAGCGGGCTACTACAATGAGCAGTTCTTC. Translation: CASSLIAGYYNEQFF.

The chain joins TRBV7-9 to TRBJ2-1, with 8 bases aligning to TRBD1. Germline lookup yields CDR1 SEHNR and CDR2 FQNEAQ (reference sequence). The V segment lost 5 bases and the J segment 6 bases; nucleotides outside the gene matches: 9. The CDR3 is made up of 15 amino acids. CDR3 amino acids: CASSLGTGVSNEQFF. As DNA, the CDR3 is TGTGCCAGCAGCCTCGGGACAGGAGTCTCCAATGAGCAGTTCTTC.

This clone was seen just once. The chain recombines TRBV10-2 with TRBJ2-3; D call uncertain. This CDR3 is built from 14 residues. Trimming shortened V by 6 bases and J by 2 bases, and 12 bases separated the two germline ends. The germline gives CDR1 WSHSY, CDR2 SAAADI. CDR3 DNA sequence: TGCGCCAGCAGGGTGGGCAGATTCACAGATACGCAGTATTTT. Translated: CASRVGRFTDTQYF.

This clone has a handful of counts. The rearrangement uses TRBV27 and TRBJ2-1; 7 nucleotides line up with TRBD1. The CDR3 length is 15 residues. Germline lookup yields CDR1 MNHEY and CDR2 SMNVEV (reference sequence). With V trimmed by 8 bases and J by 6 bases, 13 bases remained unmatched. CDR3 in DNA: TGTGCCAGCTCCAACCTTGACAGGGCCTTCAATGAGCAGTTCTTC. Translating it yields CASSNLDRAFNEQFF.

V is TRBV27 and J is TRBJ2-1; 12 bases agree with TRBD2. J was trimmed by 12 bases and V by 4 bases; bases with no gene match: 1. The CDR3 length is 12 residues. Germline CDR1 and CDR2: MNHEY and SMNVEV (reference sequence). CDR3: CASSSSGRGQFF. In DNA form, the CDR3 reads TGTGCCAGCAGTTCTAGCGGGAGGGGGCAGTTCTTC.

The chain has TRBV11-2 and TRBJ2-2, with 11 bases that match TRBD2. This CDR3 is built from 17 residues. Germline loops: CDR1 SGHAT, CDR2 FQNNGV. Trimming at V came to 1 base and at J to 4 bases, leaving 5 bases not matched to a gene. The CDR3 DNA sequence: TGTGCCAGCAGCTTAGTAGGACTAGCGGGTACCACCGGGGAGCTGTTTTTT. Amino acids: CASSLVGLAGTTGELFF.

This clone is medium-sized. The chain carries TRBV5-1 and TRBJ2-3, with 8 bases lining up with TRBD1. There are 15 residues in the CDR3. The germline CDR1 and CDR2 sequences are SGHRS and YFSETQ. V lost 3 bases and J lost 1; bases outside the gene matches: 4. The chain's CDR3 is CASSSLGQGTDTQYF. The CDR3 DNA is TGCGCCAGCAGCTCTCTGGGACAGGGCACAGATACGCAGTATTTT. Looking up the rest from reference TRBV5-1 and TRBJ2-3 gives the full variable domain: KAGVTQTPRYLIKTRGQQVTLSCSPISGHRSVSWYQQTPGQGLQFLFEYFSETQRNKGNFPGRFSGRQFSNSRSEMNVSTLELGDSALYLCASSSLGQGTDTQYFGPGTRLTVL.

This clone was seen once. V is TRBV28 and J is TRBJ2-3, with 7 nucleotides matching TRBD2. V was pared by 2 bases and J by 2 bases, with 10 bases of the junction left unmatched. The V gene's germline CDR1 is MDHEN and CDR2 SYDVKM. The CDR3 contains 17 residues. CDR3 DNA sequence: TGTGCCAGCAGTTTAGCGGGAGAGAGGGCTCACACAGATACGCAGTATTTT. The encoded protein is CASSLAGERAHTDTQYF.

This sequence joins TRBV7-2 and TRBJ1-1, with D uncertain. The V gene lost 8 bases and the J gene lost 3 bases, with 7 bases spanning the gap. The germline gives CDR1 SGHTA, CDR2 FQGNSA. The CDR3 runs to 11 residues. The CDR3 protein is CASGTHTEAFF. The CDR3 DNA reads TGTGCCAGCGGCACCCACACTGAAGCTTTCTTT.